This T cell receptor (beta chain) comes out of a study of shared clonotypes between healthy human individuals. Data came from immunoSEQ multiplex PCR; TCRdb stores just in-frame clones and leaves some out. The sample consists of about 870,000 clones, 80% to 95% of them appearing once. Selected positively for CCR7 and CD45RO-negative, naive CD8 cells excluded terminally differentiated effector memory CD45RA+ cells. There were no recent acute infections or vaccinations among the donors, who were healthy HIV-negative adults. The V gene lost 0 bases and the J gene lost 6 bases, with 12 bases spanning the gap. The CDR3 length is 15 residues. Per germline, CDR1 SNHLY and CDR2 FYNNEI.

This receptor was identified in a man aged 25 to 40 in good health. Sample: naive CD8+ T cells sorted from blood. V gene TRBV2 combines with J gene TRBJ2-1; D is ambiguous. In nucleotides, the CDR3 is TGTGCCAGCAGTGAAGCGTATCTAGAAGGCAATGAGCAGTTCTTC. Translating it yields CASSEAYLEGNEQFF.